The rows below give T cell receptor beta chains drawn from one sample of a study of TIL therapy for anti-PD-1-resistant metastatic lung cancer. Only in-frame clones appear in the TCRdb table, and some are missing; sequencing was by immunoSEQ multiplex PCR. Among tens of thousands of clones, around 87% were seen once, and the ten largest hold around 2.6%. The specimen was blood, collected at baseline. Receptor source: a person between 25 and 79 years old with non-small cell lung cancer. CDR3s include the opening cysteine and the closing phenylalanine or tryptophan. A D gene is named only where the DNA matches it firmly. Size values are once, few and many counts, or a class for expanded clones, and some rows have none.

once	-	TRBJ1-2	TRBV5-1	TGCGCCAGCAGCTCCCTGTCAGGCGCCTATGGCTACACCTTC	CASSSLSGAYGYTF
-	-	TRBJ2-1	TRBV10-2	TGCGCCAGCAGTGAGCTCGTCAGCACTCCCGCCGGGGAACAGTTCTTC	CASSELVSTPAGEQFF
-	-	TRBJ2-7	TRBV3-1/TRBV3-2	TGTGCCAGCAGCCAAGTTCGAGAGGAGCAGTACTTC	CASSQVREEQYF
-	-	TRBJ1-3	TRBV6-5	TGTGCCAGCCGGCCCCCTGACAGCCGGAGAAACACCATATATTTT	CASRPPDSRRNTIYF
-	-	TRBJ1-1	TRBV15	TGTGCCACCAGCAGAGATCGGTCGGGGGGGACTGAAGCTTTCTTT	CATSRDRSGGTEAFF
once	-	TRBJ1-6	TRBV6-5	TGTGCCAGCAGTTCCAGGGAGGGTTCACCCCTCCACTTT	CASSSREGSPLHF
once	-	TRBJ1-2	TRBV5-6	TGTGCCAGCAGCCCCCAGCGGGCAGGGGACTATGGCTACACCTTC	CASSPQRAGDYGYTF
-	TRBD1	TRBJ1-2	TRBV9	TGTGCCAGCAGCCCACGACTGGACAGGGGAGGAGAAGGCTACACCTTC	CASSPRLDRGGEGYTF
-	TRBD2	TRBJ2-7	TRBV6-5	TGTGCCAGCAGCTCCCCCGGGGGGTCCTACGAGCAGTACTTC	CASSSPGGSYEQYF
-	-	TRBJ2-7	TRBV6-6	TGTGCCAGCAGTCCCACGGGCTACGAGCAGTACTTC	CASSPTGYEQYF
-	-	TRBJ2-2	TRBV24-1	TGTGCCACCAGGGGGCAGAACACCGGGGAGCTGTTTTTT	CATRGQNTGELFF
-	-	TRBJ1-2	TRBV6-1	TGTGCCAGCAGTGAGGAGGAGAGTACTGGGGATGGCTACACCTTC	CASSEEESTGDGYTF
-	-	TRBJ1-1	TRBV28	TGTGCCAGCAGTCTACCCACGGGGTCTGAAGCTTTCTTT	CASSLPTGSEAFF
-	-	TRBJ2-7	TRBV19	TGTGCCAGTAGTATAGTGTCCGGGAACGAGCAGTACTTC	CASSIVSGNEQYF
once	-	TRBJ1-2	TRBV9	TGTGCCAGCAGCGTAGGAGGCAGGGGTTTCGCCGGCTACACCTTC	CASSVGGRGFAGYTF
-	-	TRBJ1-2	TRBV30	TGTGCCTGGGGAGTGGTTAATGGCTACACCTTC	CAWGVVNGYTF
-	-	TRBJ1-2	TRBV27	TGTGCCAGCAGTTTAGCAGGGAGTGTCGGCTACACCTTC	CASSLAGSVGYTF
few	-	TRBJ1-5	TRBV30	TGTGCCTGGGGTAAAGGTCGGCCCCAGCATTTT	CAWGKGRPQHF
-	TRBD2	TRBJ2-1	TRBV18	TGTGCCAGCTCACCTCAGGAAGGCGGGAGTTCCTACAATGAGCAGTTCTTC	CASSPQEGGSSYNEQFF
-	TRBD1	TRBJ1-2	TRBV6-5	TGTGCCAGCAGTAGGGACAGGGAAGCTGGCTACACCTTC	CASSRDREAGYTF
-	-	TRBJ2-4	TRBV6-2/TRBV6-3	TGTGCCAGCAGTTCTGGGGTTGGCATTCAGTACTTC	CASSSGVGIQYF
-	-	TRBJ2-1	TRBV2	TGTGCCAGCAGTGAAATGGGGAGTCGGGGGAATGAGCAGTTCTTC	CASSEMGSRGNEQFF
-	TRBD2	TRBJ2-4	TRBV19	TGTGCCAGTAGTGGGGGAGCGGGAGGTACCAAAAACATTCAGTACTTC	CASSGGAGGTKNIQYF
once	-	TRBJ1-4	TRBV28	TGTGCCAGCGGTAGGGCAGGGGAAACGTCAGAAGAAAAACTGTTTTTT	CASGRAGETSEEKLFF
-	TRBD2	TRBJ2-1	TRBV28	TGTGCCAGCAGTAAGACAGGGGGACTAGCGGGAGTTAATGAGCAGTTCTTC	CASSKTGGLAGVNEQFF
-	-	TRBJ1-2	TRBV5-1	TGCGCCAGCAGCTTGGAAGGGAAAGGCTCTGGCTACACCTTC	CASSLEGKGSGYTF
-	-	TRBJ2-1	TRBV29-1	TGCAGCGTTCTGAGCTACAATGAGCAGTTCTTC	CSVLSYNEQFF
-	-	TRBJ2-5	TRBV27	TGTGCCAGTTCCCAGAGGTTGGGAGAGACCCAGTACTTC	CASSQRLGETQYF